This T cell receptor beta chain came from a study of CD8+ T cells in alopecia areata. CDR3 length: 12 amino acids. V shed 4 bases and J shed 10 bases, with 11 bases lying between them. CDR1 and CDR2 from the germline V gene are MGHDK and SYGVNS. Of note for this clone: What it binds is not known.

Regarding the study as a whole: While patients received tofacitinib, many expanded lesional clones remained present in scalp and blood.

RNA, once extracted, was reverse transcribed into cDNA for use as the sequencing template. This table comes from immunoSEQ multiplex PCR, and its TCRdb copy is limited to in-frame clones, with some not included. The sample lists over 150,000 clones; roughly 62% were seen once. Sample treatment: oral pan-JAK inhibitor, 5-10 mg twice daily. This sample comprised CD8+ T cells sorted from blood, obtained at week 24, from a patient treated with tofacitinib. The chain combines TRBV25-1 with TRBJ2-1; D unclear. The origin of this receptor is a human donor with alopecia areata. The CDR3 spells CASSVWKGEQFF. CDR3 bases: TGTGCCAGCAGTGTCTGGAAGGGCGAGCAGTTCTTC.